The present TCR beta chain was sequenced within a study of human T cells and chemical hapten exposure (dated by TCRdb to the early 2020s). About the full investigation: For sensitization, 2% DPC in acetone was applied to a 2 cm by 2 cm area of upper inner arm skin. Weekly therapeutic DPC doses were additionally applied to the scalp of patients throughout the roughly 23-week study period. Patch testing on the upper back used Finn chambers containing 0.01% DPC, with scoring done after 6 days according to International Contact Dermatitis Research Group standards. Blood for TCR sequencing was provided by twenty-nine alopecia patients at one to four time points (pre-sensitization, 2, 6 and 24 weeks). The patient cohort, mostly female, included alopecia areata with under or over 50% scalp involvement, alopecia totalis and alopecia universalis. Libraries were pooled for sequencing, and variation in per-sample TCR yields was attributed mainly to small differences in library volumes within the pool. Peripheral blood TCR repertoire changes were tracked in vivo in alopecia patients during primary and secondary sensitization to the hapten diphenylcyclopropenone (DPC). Blood was sampled from patients pre-sensitization (week 0) and at 2, 6 and about 24 weeks after DPC sensitization. Findings and caveats that apply to the study as a whole: Compared with pre-sensitization or healthy control sets, expanded TCRs formed significantly more large CDR3 similarity clusters, which is consistent with antigen-driven responses. DPC sensitization did not change the number of TCRs with a frequency above 1 in 1000, and there was no evidence of changes in global repertoire structure. After repeated subsampling, changes were observed in the strength of the expansion versus patch-test correlation and in the threshold at which the correlation became significant. Patch test score was positively correlated with the number of PT1 expanded TCRs, with significance at thresholds 8, 16 and 32 but not at 4. Because every patient had alopecia, a presumed autoimmune disease, the patients' immune response might differ from that of healthy individuals.

The sample holds many counts of this clonotype. Its recognized antigen is unknown. The sample holds no much larger clone one base away, and base qualities are not on file. Based on the germline V gene, the CDR1 and CDR2 sequences are LGHNA and YSLEER. V and J are truncated by 0 bases and 0 bases respectively, leaving an intervening sequence of 15 bases. The CDR3 runs 18 residues from the cysteine to the phenylalanine. The DNA shown is the 54-base CDR3, in frame from base 1. The meaning of the sample's time point label: patch test 1, 2 weeks after DPC sensitization. The treatment or condition label of this sample denotes: therapeutic diphenylcyclopropenone sensitization with weekly scalp DPC. At every patch-test visit, the blood draw took place before the patch test was put on. Eligible patients were aged 18 to 70, diagnosed with alopecia, deemed suitable for DPC therapy, and excluded if pregnant. Total RNA was extracted from unfractionated whole blood that had been collected in Tempus Blood RNA tubes.

Library construction relied on RACE. The sequencer listed for this sample is NextSeq 500. Library preparation attached unique molecular identifiers to individual cDNA molecules for quantitative, reproducible TCR counting. For every blood RNA sample, sequencing covered both the TCR alpha and TCR beta chains. As for the authors' bioinformatics: A median of about 100,000 TCRs per sample was observed, with a range of roughly 20,000 to 750,000. V, J and CDR3 annotation of the TCR reads was carried out using the Decombinator software suite. To make PS versus PT1 abundance plots, every sample was subsampled to the same number of TCRs (28,000). TCRs were defined as expanded if absent before sensitization and observed at least eight times at the 2-week time point. TCRdb reanalyzed the raw reads on its own, using fastp at Q25 for trimming and MiXCR for clone calling, and kept in-frame beta chains. One record per CDR3 amino acid sequence lists the most common genes and DNA. The V and J calls were not made by the authors but by TCRdb's processing. The sample yields some 350,000 distinct CDR3 sequences; under 8% were counted once. Roughly 7.9% of the sample is taken by the ten largest.

The TCR originated in a woman under 30 with alopecia areata. Some clones in this sample may be carry-over from other donors' samples. Sequencing used whole blood, obtained in connection with sensitization to the hapten diphenylcyclopropenone (DPC). The sequence links TRBV4-3 to TRBJ1-5, with the D segment identity uncertain. The DNA sequence reads TGCGCCAGCAGCCAAGATAGTATGGTTGGACGTAGCAATCAGCCCCAGCATTTT. Its protein product is CASSQDSMVGRSNQPQHF.